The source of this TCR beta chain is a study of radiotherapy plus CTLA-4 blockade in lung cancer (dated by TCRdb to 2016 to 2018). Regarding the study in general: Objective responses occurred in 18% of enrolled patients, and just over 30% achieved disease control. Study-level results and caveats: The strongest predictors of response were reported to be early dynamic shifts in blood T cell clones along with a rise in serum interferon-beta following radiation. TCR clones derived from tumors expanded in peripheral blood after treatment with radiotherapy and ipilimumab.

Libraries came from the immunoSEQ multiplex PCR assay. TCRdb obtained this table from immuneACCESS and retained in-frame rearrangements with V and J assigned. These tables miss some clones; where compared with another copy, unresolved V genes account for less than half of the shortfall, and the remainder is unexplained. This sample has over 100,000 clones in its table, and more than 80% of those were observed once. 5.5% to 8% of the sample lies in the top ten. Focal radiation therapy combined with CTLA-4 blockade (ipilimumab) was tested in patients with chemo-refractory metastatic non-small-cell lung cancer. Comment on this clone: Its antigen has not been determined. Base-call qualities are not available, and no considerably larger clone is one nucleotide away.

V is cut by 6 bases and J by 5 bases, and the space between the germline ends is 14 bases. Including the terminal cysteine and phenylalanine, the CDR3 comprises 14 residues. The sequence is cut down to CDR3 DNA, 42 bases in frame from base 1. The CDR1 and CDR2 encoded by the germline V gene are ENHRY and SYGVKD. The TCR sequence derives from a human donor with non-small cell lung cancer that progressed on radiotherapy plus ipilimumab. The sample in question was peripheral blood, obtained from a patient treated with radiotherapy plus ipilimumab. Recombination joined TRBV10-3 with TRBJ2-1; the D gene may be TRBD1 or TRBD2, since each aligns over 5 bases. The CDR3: CAISTTGPNNEQFF. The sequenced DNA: TGTGCCATCAGCACAACGGGACCAAACAATGAGCAGTTCTTC.